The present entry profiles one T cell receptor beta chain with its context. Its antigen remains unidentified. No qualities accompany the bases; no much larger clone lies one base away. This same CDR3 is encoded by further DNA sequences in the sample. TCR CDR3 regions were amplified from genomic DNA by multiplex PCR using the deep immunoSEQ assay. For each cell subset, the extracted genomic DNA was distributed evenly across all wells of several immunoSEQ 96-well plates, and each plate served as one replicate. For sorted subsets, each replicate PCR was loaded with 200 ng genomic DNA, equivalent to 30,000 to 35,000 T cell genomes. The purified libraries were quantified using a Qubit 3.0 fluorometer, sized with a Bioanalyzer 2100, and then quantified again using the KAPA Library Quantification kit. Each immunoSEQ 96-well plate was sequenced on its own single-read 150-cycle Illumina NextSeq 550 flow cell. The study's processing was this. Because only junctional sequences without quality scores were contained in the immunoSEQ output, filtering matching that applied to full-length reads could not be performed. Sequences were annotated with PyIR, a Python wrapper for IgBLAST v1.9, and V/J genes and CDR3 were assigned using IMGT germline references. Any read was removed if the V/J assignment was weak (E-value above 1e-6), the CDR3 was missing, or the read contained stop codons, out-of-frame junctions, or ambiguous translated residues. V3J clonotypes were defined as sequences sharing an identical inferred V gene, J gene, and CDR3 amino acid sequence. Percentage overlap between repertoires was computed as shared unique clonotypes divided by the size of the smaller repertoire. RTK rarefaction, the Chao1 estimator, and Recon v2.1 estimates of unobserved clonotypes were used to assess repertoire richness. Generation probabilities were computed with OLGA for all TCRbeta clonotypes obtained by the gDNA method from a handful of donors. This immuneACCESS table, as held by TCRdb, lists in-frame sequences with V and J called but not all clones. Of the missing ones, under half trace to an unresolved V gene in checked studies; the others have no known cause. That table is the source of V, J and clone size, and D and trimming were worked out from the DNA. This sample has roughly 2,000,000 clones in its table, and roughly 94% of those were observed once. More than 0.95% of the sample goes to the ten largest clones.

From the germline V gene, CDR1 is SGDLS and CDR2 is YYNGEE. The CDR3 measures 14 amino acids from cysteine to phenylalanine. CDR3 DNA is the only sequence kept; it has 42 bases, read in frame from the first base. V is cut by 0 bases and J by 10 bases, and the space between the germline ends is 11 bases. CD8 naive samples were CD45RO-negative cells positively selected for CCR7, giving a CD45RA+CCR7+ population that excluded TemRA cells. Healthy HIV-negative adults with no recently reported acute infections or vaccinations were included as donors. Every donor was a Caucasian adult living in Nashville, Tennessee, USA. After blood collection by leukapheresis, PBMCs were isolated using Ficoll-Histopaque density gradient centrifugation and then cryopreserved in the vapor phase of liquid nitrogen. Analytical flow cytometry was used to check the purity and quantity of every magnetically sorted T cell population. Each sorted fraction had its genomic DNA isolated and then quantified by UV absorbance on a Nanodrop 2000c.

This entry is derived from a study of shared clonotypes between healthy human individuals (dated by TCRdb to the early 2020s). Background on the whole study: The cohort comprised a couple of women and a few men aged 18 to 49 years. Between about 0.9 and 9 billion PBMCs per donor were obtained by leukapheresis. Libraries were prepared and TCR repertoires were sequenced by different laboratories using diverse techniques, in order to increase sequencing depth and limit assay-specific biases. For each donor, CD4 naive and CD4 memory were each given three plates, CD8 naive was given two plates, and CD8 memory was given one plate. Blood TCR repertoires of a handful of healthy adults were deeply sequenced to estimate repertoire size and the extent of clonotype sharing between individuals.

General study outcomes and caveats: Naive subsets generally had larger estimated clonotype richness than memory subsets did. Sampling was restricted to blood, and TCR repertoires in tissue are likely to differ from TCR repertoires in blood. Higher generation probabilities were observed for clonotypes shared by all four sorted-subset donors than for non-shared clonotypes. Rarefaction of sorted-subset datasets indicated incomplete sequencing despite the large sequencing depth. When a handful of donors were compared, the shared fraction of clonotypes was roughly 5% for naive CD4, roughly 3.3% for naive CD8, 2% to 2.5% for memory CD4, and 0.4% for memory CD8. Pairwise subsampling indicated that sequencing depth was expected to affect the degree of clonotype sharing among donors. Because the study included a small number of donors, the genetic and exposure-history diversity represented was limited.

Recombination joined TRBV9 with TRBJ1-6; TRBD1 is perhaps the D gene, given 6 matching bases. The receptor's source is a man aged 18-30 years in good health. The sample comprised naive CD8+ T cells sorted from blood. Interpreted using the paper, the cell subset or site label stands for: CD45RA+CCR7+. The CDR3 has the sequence CASSVAGGGSPLHF. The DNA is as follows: TGTGCCAGCAGCGTAGCGGGGGGCGGGTCACCCCTCCACTTT.